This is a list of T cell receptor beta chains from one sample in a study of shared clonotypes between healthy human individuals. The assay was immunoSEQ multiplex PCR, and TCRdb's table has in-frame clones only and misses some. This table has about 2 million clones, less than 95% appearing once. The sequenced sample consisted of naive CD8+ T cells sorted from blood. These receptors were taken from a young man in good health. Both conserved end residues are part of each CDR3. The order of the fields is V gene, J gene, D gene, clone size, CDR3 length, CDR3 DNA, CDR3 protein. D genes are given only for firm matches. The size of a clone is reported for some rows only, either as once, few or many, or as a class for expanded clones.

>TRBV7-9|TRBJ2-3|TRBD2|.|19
TGTGCCAGCAGCTTTGTGGGACTAGCGGGGGGCTCTAGCACAGATACGCAGTATTTT
CASSFVGLAGGSSTDTQYF
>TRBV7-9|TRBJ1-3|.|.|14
TGTGCCAGCAGCTTAGGTGTCTCTGGAAACACCATATATTTT
CASSLGVSGNTIYF
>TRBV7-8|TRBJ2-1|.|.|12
TGTGCCAGCAGCTTATCCTACAATGAGCAGTTCTTC
CASSLSYNEQFF
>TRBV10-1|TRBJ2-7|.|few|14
TGCGCCAGCAGTGAGTCGGGGAGCTCCTACGAGCAGTACTTC
CASSESGSSYEQYF
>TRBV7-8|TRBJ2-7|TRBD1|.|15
TGTGCCAGCAGCTTGGCCGGACAGGAGGCGATCGAGCAGTACTTC
CASSLAGQEAIEQYF
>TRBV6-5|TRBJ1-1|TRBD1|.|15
TGTGCCAGCAGTTACTCGACAGGGTTGAACACTGAAGCTTTCTTT
CASSYSTGLNTEAFF
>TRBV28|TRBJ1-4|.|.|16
TGTGCCAGCAGTTTAATGGACTGGACGGGCGGTGAAAAACTGTTTTTT
CASSLMDWTGGEKLFF
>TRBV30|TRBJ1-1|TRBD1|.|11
TGTGCCTGGAGTACAGGGGTCGAAGCTTTCTTT
CAWSTGVEAFF
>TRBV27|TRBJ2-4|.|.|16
TGTGCCAGCAGTTTATCGAGCAGGGCAGCCAAAAACATTCAGTACTTC
CASSLSSRAAKNIQYF
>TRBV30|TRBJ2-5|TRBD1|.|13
TGTGCCTGTTTTACAGGGGGTCAAGAGACCCAGTACTTC
CACFTGGQETQYF
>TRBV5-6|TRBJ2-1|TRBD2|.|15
TGTGCCAGCAGCTTGGGCGGGGGGAACTACAATGAGCAGTTCTTC
CASSLGGGNYNEQFF
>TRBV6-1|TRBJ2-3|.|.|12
TGTGCCAGCAGTGACAGGGGAAATACGCAGTATTTT
CASSDRGNTQYF
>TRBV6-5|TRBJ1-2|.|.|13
TGTGCCAGCAGTTACGCGGAGAACTATGGCTACACCTTC
CASSYAENYGYTF
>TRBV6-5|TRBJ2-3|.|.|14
TGTGCCAGCAGTTTGGACAGCAGCACAGATACGCAGTATTTT
CASSLDSSTDTQYF
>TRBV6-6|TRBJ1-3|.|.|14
TGTGCCAGTTTCGTTACTGGGGTCGGAAACACCATATATTTT
CASFVTGVGNTIYF
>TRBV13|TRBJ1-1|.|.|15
TGTGCCAGCAGCTTAGGAGGGCAGATGAACACTGAAGCTTTCTTT
CASSLGGQMNTEAFF
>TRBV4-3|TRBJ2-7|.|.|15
TGCGCCAGCAGCCAAGGATGGGACTCCTCCTACGAGCAGTACTTC
CASSQGWDSSYEQYF
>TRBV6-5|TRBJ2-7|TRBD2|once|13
TGTGCCAGCGGGGCGGGAGTGAACTACGAGCAGTACTTC
CASGAGVNYEQYF
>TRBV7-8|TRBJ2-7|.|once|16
TGTGCCAGCAGCTTAGGCGTTAGCGAGACTAACTACGAGCAGTACTTC
CASSLGVSETNYEQYF
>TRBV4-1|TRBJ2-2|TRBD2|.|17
TGCGCCAGCAGCCCACCGTCCAGCGGGAGTTACACCGGGGAGCTGTTTTTT
CASSPPSSGSYTGELFF
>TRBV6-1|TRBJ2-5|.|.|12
TGTGCCAGCACCGGACTTGAGGAGACCCAGTACTTC
CASTGLEETQYF
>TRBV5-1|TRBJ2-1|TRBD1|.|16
TGCGCCAGCAGCTTGGATCCGGGACAGGGGTACAATGAGCAGTTCTTC
CASSLDPGQGYNEQFF
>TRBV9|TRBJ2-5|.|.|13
TGTGCCAGCAGCACTGCAGCTCAAGAGACCCAGTACTTC
CASSTAAQETQYF
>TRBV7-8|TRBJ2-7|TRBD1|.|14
TGTGCCAGCAGCAGACAGGGGAGCTCCTACGAGCAGTACTTC
CASSRQGSSYEQYF
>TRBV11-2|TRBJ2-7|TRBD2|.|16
TGTGCCAGCAGCTTAGATGGGCGGGGGGCGAACTACGAGCAGTACTTC
CASSLDGRGANYEQYF
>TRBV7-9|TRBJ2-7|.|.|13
TGTGCCAGCAGCCATGATTGGTCCTACGAGCAGTACTTC
CASSHDWSYEQYF
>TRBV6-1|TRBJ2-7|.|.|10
TGTGCCAGCTCCCTTTACGAGCAGTACTTC
CASSLYEQYF
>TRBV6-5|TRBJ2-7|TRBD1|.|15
TGTGCCACCCGACAGACAGGGTATCCCTACTACGAGCAGTACTTC
CATRQTGYPYYEQYF
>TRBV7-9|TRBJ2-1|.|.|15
TGTGCCAGCAGCCCGCCCCTGCAGCCGAGCAATGAGCAGTTCTTC
CASSPPLQPSNEQFF
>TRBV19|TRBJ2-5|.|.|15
TGTGCCAGTAGTCCACTCCCGGGGGAGGAGGAGACCCAGTACTTC
CASSPLPGEEETQYF
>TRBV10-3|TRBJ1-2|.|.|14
TGTGCCATCAGTGAAGTAGAACAGAACTATGGCTACACCTTC
CAISEVEQNYGYTF
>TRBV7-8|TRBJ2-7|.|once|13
TGTGCCAGCAGCCCCGGGGAGTCCTACGAGCAGTACTTC
CASSPGESYEQYF
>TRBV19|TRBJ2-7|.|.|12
TGCGAAATACAGGGGGGGTTGTACGAGCAGTACTTC
CEIQGGLYEQYF
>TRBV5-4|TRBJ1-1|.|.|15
TGTGCCAGCAGCTTAATAGGCAGTTCGAACACTGAAGCTTTCTTT
CASSLIGSSNTEAFF
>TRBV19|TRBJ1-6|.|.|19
TGTGCCAGTAGTATAGTTGGGGGCGCTGATTTCTCCTATAATTCACCCCTCCACTTT
CASSIVGGADFSYNSPLHF
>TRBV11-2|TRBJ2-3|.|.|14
TGTGCCAGCAGTCCCGGGTCTTCTACAGATACGCAGTATTTT
CASSPGSSTDTQYF
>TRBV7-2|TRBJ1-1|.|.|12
TGTGCCAGCAGCTTCCTACACACTGAAGCTTTCTTT
CASSFLHTEAFF
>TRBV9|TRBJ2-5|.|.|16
TGTGCCAGCAGCGCCCCGAGACTAGGTGACCAAGAGACCCAGTACTTC
CASSAPRLGDQETQYF
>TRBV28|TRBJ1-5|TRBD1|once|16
TGTGCCAGCAGTTTACGGACAGGGACCCCTTTGCAGCCCCAGCATTTT
CASSLRTGTPLQPQHF
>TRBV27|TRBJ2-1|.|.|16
TGTGCCAGCAGTTTTGTGAAGGTGGGGGGTTTCGATGAGCAGTTCTTC
CASSFVKVGGFDEQFF
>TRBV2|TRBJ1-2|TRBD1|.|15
TGTGCCAGCAATACCGTAAAAGGGGGCCACTATGGCTACACCTTC
CASNTVKGGHYGYTF
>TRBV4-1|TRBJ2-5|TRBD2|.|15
TGCGCCAGCAGCCAGGGACTAGCGGGGGAAGAGACCCAGTACTTC
CASSQGLAGEETQYF
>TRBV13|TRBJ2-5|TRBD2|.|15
TGTGCCAGCAGCTCCTTACTAGCGGGACAAGAGACCCAGTACTTC
CASSSLLAGQETQYF
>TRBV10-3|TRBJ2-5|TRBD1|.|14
TGTGCCATCAGTGAACGGACAGGGCAAGAGACCCAGTACTTC
CAISERTGQETQYF
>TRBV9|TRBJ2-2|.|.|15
TGTGCCAGCAGCGTAGTATCGACGAACACCGGGGAGCTGTTTTTT
CASSVVSTNTGELFF
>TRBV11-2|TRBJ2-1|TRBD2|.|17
TGTGCCAGCAGCTTAGGGAGACTAGCGGGGGGTTACAATGAGCAGTTCTTC
CASSLGRLAGGYNEQFF